The rows below give T cell receptor beta chains drawn from one sample of a study of shared clonotypes between healthy human individuals. Sequencing was performed with immunoSEQ multiplex PCR; in TCRdb, only in-frame clones are kept and a portion is missing. The repertoire holds about 2.1 million clones, with 93% as singletons. Material: naive CD8+ T cells from PBMCs. These receptors originate from a man younger than 35 in good health. Some clones in this sample may be carry-over from other donors' samples. Each CDR3 is given with its conserved first and last residue. A D gene is named only where the DNA matches it firmly. Rows may omit the clone size; those that give it use once, few, many or a size class.

cdr3_nt cdr3_aa j_call clone_size d_call v_call
TGCGCCAGCCGCCTGTCTCATCGAACCTACGAGCAGTACTTC CASRLSHRTYEQYF TRBJ2-7 . . TRBV5-1
TGTGCCAGCAGCTGGGGGGACAGATTTAACTATGGCTACACCTTC CASSWGDRFNYGYTF TRBJ1-2 . TRBD1 TRBV5-4
TGTGCCAGCAGTTTATTGGACAGGTTAACGAACACAGATACGCAGTATTTT CASSLLDRLTNTDTQYF TRBJ2-3 . TRBD1 TRBV28
TGTGCCAGCAGCACCGGGACACACGAGCAGTACTTC CASSTGTHEQYF TRBJ2-7 . . TRBV14
TGTGCCAGCAGCTACGCCGAAAAACTGTTTTTT CASSYAEKLFF TRBJ1-4 . . TRBV7-9
TGTGCCAGCAGTTTAAAAGGGACAGGGGTCTCCTACGAGCAGTACTTC CASSLKGTGVSYEQYF TRBJ2-7 . TRBD1 TRBV27
TGTGCCAGCAGCGGGGACACCCCGGGGCACACTGAAGCTTTCTTT CASSGDTPGHTEAFF TRBJ1-1 once . TRBV13
TGTGCCAGCAGCTCCGGAACTAGCGGGTATATCGGGGATGAGCAGTTCTTC CASSSGTSGYIGDEQFF TRBJ2-1 . TRBD2 TRBV13
TGTGCCAGCAGTTTAGGCGGAACGCGGACAATACAAGAGACCCAGTACTTC CASSLGGTRTIQETQYF TRBJ2-5 . . TRBV28
TGTGCCAGCACATGGGGCACTGAAGCTTTCTTT CASTWGTEAFF TRBJ1-1 . . TRBV27
TGTGCCAGCAGCTGGACAGGGGATGGGGATACGCAGTATTTT CASSWTGDGDTQYF TRBJ2-3 . TRBD1 TRBV5-6
TGTGCCAGCAGTTGGCGAGAGGAGTCCTACGAGCAGTACTTC CASSWREESYEQYF TRBJ2-7 . . TRBV27
TGTGCCAGCAGCAGGAACAGCGGTGAAGCTTTCTTT CASSRNSGEAFF TRBJ1-1 . . TRBV5-4
TGTGCCAGCAGCACAACAGGGACTAGCGGGAGTATGACAGATACGCAGTATTTT CASSTTGTSGSMTDTQYF TRBJ2-3 . TRBD2 TRBV7-9
TGTGCCAGCAGCTTCTGGCCTAGACAGGAATTCAGCCATGAGCAGTTCTTC CASSFWPRQEFSHEQFF TRBJ2-1 . . TRBV5-5
TGTGCCAGCAGCCTAGGGGTTAGCTCCTACAATGAGCAGTTCTTC CASSLGVSSYNEQFF TRBJ2-1 . . TRBV27
TGTGCCAGCAGGGGGGGGGACGCCCTGCAAGAGACCCAGTACTTC CASRGGDALQETQYF TRBJ2-5 . TRBD2 TRBV2
TGCGCCAGCAGCCAAGGACAGGGAGGTAACACTGAAGCTTTCTTT CASSQGQGGNTEAFF TRBJ1-1 once TRBD1 TRBV4-1
TGTGCCAGCAGCATTCCGGGACAGGGAAACGAGCAGTACTTC CASSIPGQGNEQYF TRBJ2-7 . TRBD1 TRBV7-9
TGCGCCAGCAGCTTGGGACCGGACACCGGGGAGCTGTTTTTT CASSLGPDTGELFF TRBJ2-2 . . TRBV5-1
TGCGCCAGCAGCCCCGGGACTTCTGCCTACGAGCAGTACTTC CASSPGTSAYEQYF TRBJ2-7 . . TRBV5-1
TGTGCCAGTAGTATAGATAACAGGGGAGATCAGCCCCAGCATTTT CASSIDNRGDQPQHF TRBJ1-5 . TRBD1 TRBV19
TGTGCCAGCAGCGGCCGGGCCGAGCAGTACTTC CASSGRAEQYF TRBJ2-7 . . TRBV7-8
TGCAGTGCGAAGCTTATCAATGAGCAGTTCTTC CSAKLINEQFF TRBJ2-1 . . TRBV20-1
TGTGCCAGCAGCCCGAGGGAGGGAAACAATGAGCAGTTCTTC CASSPREGNNEQFF TRBJ2-1 . TRBD2 TRBV9
TGTGCCAGTAGTACATTAGACAGGGGGCTATCGAACACTGAAGCTTTCTTT CASSTLDRGLSNTEAFF TRBJ1-1 . TRBD1 TRBV19
TGCGCCAGCAGCTCGGGACTAGCGGGAGCTAGCACAGATACGCAGTATTTT CASSSGLAGASTDTQYF TRBJ2-3 . TRBD2 TRBV5-1
TGTGCCAGCAGCGGCGCGGGGGGGCCTCACCCCTACGAGCAGTACTTC CASSGAGGPHPYEQYF TRBJ2-7 once . TRBV12-1
TGTGCCAGCAGGGAGAGCGGGCGCCTAGGGAATGAGCAGTTCTTC CASRESGRLGNEQFF TRBJ2-1 . . TRBV27
TGTGCTAGTGGCTTTAGCGGGAGGCCCTACGAGCAGTACTTC CASGFSGRPYEQYF TRBJ2-7 . TRBD2 TRBV12-5
TGTGCCAGCAGTTTTACGGCGAGGGGGCCCGCGACTGATGAGCAGTTCTTC CASSFTARGPATDEQFF TRBJ2-1 . TRBD1 TRBV28
TGTGCCTGGAGTGTAGGGGGGAACACTGAAGCTTTCTTT CAWSVGGNTEAFF TRBJ1-1 many . TRBV30
TGCGCCAGCAGTGAAACTGGTCAAGTCGTTGGTGAAAAACTGTTTTTT CASSETGQVVGEKLFF TRBJ1-4 . . TRBV10-2
TGTGCCAGCAGCCCGAGGGACATCGTGGGGTTTGAAGCTTTCTTT CASSPRDIVGFEAFF TRBJ1-1 . . TRBV9
TGTGCCAGCAGCGTGTCCGGAGGGTCCATGAACACTGAAGCTTTCTTT CASSVSGGSMNTEAFF TRBJ1-1 . . TRBV9
TGTGCCAGCAGCGTAGACAGGGATTATGGCTACACCTTC CASSVDRDYGYTF TRBJ1-2 . . TRBV9
TGTGCCAGCAGTTCAGGGGGCTGGGGCTACACCTTC CASSSGGWGYTF TRBJ1-2 . TRBD1 TRBV6-5
TGTGCCAGCAGCCCCGGGGACAGGGCGCGCGATACGCAGTATTTT CASSPGDRARDTQYF TRBJ2-3 . TRBD1 TRBV5-8
TGCGCCAGCAGCCCTGGCCACCGACTGAGTAATCAGCCCCAGCATTTT CASSPGHRLSNQPQHF TRBJ1-5 few . TRBV5-1
TGTGCCAGCAGTTCAGAAGGGACAGAAGCTAACTATGGCTACACCTTC CASSSEGTEANYGYTF TRBJ1-2 . TRBD1 TRBV28
TGCGCCAGCAGCCAAGTTTACAGGTCAAACAATGAGCAGTTCTTC CASSQVYRSNNEQFF TRBJ2-1 . . TRBV4-1
TGCGCCAGCAGGACAGGGGGCTTGGGGTACAATGAGCAGTTCTTC CASRTGGLGYNEQFF TRBJ2-1 . TRBD1 TRBV5-1
TGTGCCAGCAGCCGAGCGACTAGCCCGAACACCGGGGAGCTGTTTTTT CASSRATSPNTGELFF TRBJ2-2 . TRBD2 TRBV14
TGTGCCAGCAGCAATAGCGGGAACTCCTACGAGCAGTACTTC CASSNSGNSYEQYF TRBJ2-7 once TRBD2 TRBV9
TGTGCCAGCAGCGAGGGCGGTGGGCTGAGCTACACCTTC CASSEGGGLSYTF TRBJ1-2 . . TRBV9
TGTGCCAGCAGCGAGAGGAGGGGTCCCAGGGGGGGCTACACCTTC CASSERRGPRGGYTF TRBJ1-2 . TRBD1 TRBV7-8
TGTGCCAGCAGCTTGGTGGAAGGGACTGAAGCTTTCTTT CASSLVEGTEAFF TRBJ1-1 . . TRBV5-6
TGTGCCAGCAGCCGACCGGGGACACCTTACGAGCAGTACTTC CASSRPGTPYEQYF TRBJ2-7 . . TRBV7-9
TGTGCCAGCAGTCCCAATTCATTGCTAGGGAGAACGGCTACTGAAGCTTTCTTT CASSPNSLLGRTATEAFF TRBJ1-1 . . TRBV27
TGTGCCATCAGTGCAACGGGAGGCCTCTACGAGCAGTACTTC CAISATGGLYEQYF TRBJ2-7 . TRBD2 TRBV10-3
TGCAGCGAAGGAGAGGACACTGAAGCTTTCTTT CSEGEDTEAFF TRBJ1-1 . . TRBV29-1
TGTGCCAGCAGCGCCGGGGCATATTATGGCTACACCTTC CASSAGAYYGYTF TRBJ1-2 . . TRBV9
TGTGCCAGCAGTCTGGGAGTAGCGGGGATCACAGATACGCAGTATTTT CASSLGVAGITDTQYF TRBJ2-3 . TRBD2 TRBV6-6
TGTGCCAGCTCACCACCGAATATAGGAGCCACTGAAGCTTTCTTT CASSPPNIGATEAFF TRBJ1-1 . . TRBV18
TGTGCCAGCTCCGCGGGGACTAGCTACAATGAGCAGTTCTTC CASSAGTSYNEQFF TRBJ2-1 . TRBD2 TRBV9